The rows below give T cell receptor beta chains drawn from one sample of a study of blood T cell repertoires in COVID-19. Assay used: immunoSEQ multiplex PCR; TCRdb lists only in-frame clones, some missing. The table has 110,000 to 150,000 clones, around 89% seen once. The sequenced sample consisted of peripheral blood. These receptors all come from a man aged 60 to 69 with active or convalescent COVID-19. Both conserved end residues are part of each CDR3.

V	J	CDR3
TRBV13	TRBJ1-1	CASSLGRGTEAFF
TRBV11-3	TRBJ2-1	CASSALAGGLGGQFF
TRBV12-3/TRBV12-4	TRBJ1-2	CASSLGGGKPVLF
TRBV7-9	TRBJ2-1	CASSFLAGGDNEQFF
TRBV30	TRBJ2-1	CAWSVTYNEQFF
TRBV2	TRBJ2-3	CASSRGSTDTQYF
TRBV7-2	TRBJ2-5	CASSVLAGFETQYF
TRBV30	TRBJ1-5	CAWSNLQSYNQPQHF
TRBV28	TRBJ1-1	CASSLSTGGGVIRTEAFF
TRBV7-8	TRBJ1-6	CASSLGGMGQGESPLHF